A single T cell receptor beta chain is shown here with its context. The antigen remains unidentified. Germline V gene data show CDR1 as SGHRS and CDR2 as YFSETQ. The CDR3 spans 15 residues. V lost 2 bases, J lost 2 bases, and 10 bases lay in between. The entry originates in a study of OX40 agonist ivuxolimab in advanced cancers. The wider study: Patients enrolled in dose escalation were diagnosed with hepatocellular carcinoma, melanoma, renal cell or head and neck cancer. General study results and limits: Circulating CD4+ and CD8+ T cells showed clonal expansion by week 6 at 0.1 to 3.0 mg/kg. More expanded clones were found, on average, in CD8+ than in CD4+ T cells.

TCRdb's table, derived via immunoSEQ multiplex PCR, lists solely in-frame clones and lacks some. Of more than 65,000 clones in the sample, around 93% were seen once. The sequence was collected from an adult with an advanced solid tumor such as melanoma, head and neck, liver or kidney cancer. The chain joins TRBV5-1 to TRBJ2-2; D is possibly TRBD1 (6 bases). The specimen comprised CD4+ or CD8+ T cells sorted from blood, sampled in a trial of the OX40 agonist ivuxolimab. CDR3 nucleotide sequence: TGCGCCAGCAGCTTAGGACAGACCAACACCGGGGAGCTGTTTTTT. It yields the protein CASSLGQTNTGELFF.